This TCR beta chain was sequenced during a study of shared clonotypes between healthy human individuals. Replicate PCRs run on sorted subsets employed 200 ng DNA, about 27,000 T cell genomes. Sequenced by immunoSEQ multiplex PCR; TCRdb stores in-frame clones only, minus some. The repertoire holds roughly 2,000,000 clones, with around 93% as singletons. Naivety among CD8 cells was defined by CD45RO negativity and positive CCR7 selection, thereby excluding terminally differentiated effector memory CD45RA+ cells. Participating donors were healthy, HIV-negative adults free of recent acute infections or vaccinations. To note about this clone: The antigen is not known.

Study findings and constraints: There were few donors, and this limited the genetic and exposure-history diversity represented. The naive CD4 repertoires of a handful of donors were compared, and around 5% of clonotypes were shared.

Trimming removed 2 bases from V and 2 bases from J; junction bases left unmatched: 7. CDR3 size: 17 residues. Germline V lookup: CDR1 SGHRS, CDR2 YFSETQ. The sequenced sample was naive CD8+ T cells from PBMCs. This receptor was obtained from a man between 18 and 29 years old in good health. Some clones in this sample may be carry-over from other donors' samples. The chain links TRBV5-1 to TRBJ2-6, with 7 bases fitting TRBD1. This CDR3 reads CASSFGDRIPGANVLTF. In DNA, the CDR3 is TGCGCCAGCAGCTTTGGGGACAGAATACCTGGGGCCAACGTCCTGACTTTC.